This T cell receptor (beta chain) appears in the sequencing data of a study of PD-1 blockade in classical Hodgkin lymphoma. V lost 4 bases to trimming and J lost 5 bases; unmatched junction nucleotides: 6. Germline assignment: CDR1 SGHTA and CDR2 FQGNSA. The CDR3 contains 14 residues. Sequencing was performed with immunoSEQ multiplex PCR; in TCRdb, only in-frame clones are kept and a portion is missing. The sample has 25,000 to 30,000 clones, more than 70% seen once. Notes on this clone: Its antigen is undetermined.

General study results and limits: Still unresolved is the cause of the repertoire differences, which may be disease activity or prior therapy.

Described time point: newly diagnosed, previously untreated cHL patient sample. Starting with thawed PBMCs, CD4+ T cells were purified by magnetic negative selection. Comparison samples consisted of PBMCs from newly diagnosed, untreated classical Hodgkin lymphoma. The chain links TRBV7-2 to TRBJ2-5; 8 bases are shared with TRBD1. The receptor's source is a human donor with classical Hodgkin lymphoma. The sample consisted of CD4+ T cells from blood. The CDR3 DNA reads TGTGCCAGCAGCTCCGGACAGGGACACGAGACCCAGTACTTC. Amino acid sequence: CASSSGQGHETQYF.